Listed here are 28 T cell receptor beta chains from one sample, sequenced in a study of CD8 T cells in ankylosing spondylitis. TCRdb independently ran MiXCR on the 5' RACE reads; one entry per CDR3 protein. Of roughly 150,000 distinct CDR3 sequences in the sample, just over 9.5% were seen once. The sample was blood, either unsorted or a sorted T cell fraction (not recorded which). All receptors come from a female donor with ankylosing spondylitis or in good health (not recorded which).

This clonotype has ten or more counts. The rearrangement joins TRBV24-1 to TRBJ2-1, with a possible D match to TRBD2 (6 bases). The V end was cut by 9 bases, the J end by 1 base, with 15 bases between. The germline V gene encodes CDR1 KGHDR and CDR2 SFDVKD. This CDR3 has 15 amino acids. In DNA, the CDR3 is TGTGCCACCGGTTTCCAGGCGGGGTCCTACAATGAGCAGTTCTTC. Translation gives CATGFQAGSYNEQFF.

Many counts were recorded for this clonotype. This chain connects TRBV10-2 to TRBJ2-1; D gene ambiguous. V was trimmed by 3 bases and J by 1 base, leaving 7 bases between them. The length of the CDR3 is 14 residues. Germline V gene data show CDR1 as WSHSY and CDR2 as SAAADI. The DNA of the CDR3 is TGCGCCAGCAGTGACGACGGATCCTACAATGAGCAGTTCTTC. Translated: CASSDDGSYNEQFF.

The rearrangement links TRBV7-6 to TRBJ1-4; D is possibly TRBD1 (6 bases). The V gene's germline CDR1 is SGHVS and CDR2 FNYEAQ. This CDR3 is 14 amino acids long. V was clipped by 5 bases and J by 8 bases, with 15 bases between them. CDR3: CASSPRGVGEKLFF. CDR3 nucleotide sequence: TGTGCCAGCAGCCCCAGGGGAGTTGGGGAAAAACTGTTTTTT.

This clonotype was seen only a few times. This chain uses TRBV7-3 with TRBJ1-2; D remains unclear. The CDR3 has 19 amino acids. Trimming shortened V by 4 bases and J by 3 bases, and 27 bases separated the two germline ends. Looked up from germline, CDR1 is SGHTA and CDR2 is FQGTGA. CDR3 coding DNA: TGTGCCAGCAGCTGGAATACTGGCCGAGGTCGCTTATTAGACTATGGCTACACCTTC. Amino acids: CASSWNTGRGRLLDYGYTF. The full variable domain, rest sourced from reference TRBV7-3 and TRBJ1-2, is GAGVSQTPSNKVTEKGKYVELRCDPISGHTALYWYRQSLGQGPEFLIYFQGTGAADDSGLPNDRFFAVRPEGSVSTLKIQRTERGDSAVYLCASSWNTGRGRLLDYGYTFGSGTRLTVV.

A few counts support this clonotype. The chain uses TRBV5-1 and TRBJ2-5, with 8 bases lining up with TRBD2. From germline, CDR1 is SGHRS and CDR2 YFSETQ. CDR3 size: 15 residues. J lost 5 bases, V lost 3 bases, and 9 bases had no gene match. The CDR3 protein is CASSSQAGLAETQYF. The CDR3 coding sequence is TGCGCCAGCAGCTCCCAAGCCGGACTAGCTGAGACCCAGTACTTC.

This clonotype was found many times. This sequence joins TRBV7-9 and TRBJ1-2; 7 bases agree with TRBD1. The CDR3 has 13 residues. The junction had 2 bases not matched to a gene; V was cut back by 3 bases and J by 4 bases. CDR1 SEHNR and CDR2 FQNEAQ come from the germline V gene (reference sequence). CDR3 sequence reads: CASSFRDSYGYTF. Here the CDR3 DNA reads TGTGCCAGCAGCTTCCGGGACAGCTATGGCTACACCTTC.

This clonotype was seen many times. The DNA of the CDR3 is TGCGCCAGCAGCCCAGGGACAGGGCCTTACAATGAGCAGTTCTTC. Protein: CASSPGTGPYNEQFF. The V gene is TRBV5-1, the J gene TRBJ2-1, with 9 bases aligning to TRBD1. Trimming removed 4 bases from V and 4 bases from J; junction bases left unmatched: 6. Per the germline V gene, CDR1 is SGHRS and CDR2 is YFSETQ. The CDR3 has 15 residues. The whole variable domain, remainder taken from reference TRBV5-1 and TRBJ2-1, is KAGVTQTPRYLIKTRGQQVTLSCSPISGHRSVSWYQQTPGQGLQFLFEYFSETQRNKGNFPGRFSGRQFSNSRSEMNVSTLELGDSALYLCASSPGTGPYNEQFFGPGTRLTVL.

The CDR3 DNA is TGTGCCAGCAGCTCTACAGGGGGCGGAAGCACTGAAGCTTTCTTT. Residues: CASSSTGGGSTEAFF. The J gene is TRBJ1-1, the V gene TRBV13; 9 nucleotides line up with TRBD1. CDR1 PRHDT and CDR2 FYEKMQ come from the germline V gene (reference sequence). J lost 4 bases, V lost 4 bases, and 7 bases had no gene match. CDR3 length equals 15 residues. Full variable domain (outside the CDR3, taken from reference TRBV13 and TRBJ1-1): AAGVIQSPRHLIKEKRETATLKCYPIPRHDTVYWYQQGPGQDPQFLISFYEKMQSDKGSIPDRFSAQQFSDYHSELNMSSLELGDSALYFCASSSTGGGSTEAFFGQGTRLTVV.

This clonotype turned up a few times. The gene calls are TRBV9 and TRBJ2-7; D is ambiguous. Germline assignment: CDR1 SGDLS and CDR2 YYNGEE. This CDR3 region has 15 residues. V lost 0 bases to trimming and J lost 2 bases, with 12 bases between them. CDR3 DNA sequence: TGTGCCAGCAGCGTAGGGGGTGACTTGACCTACGAGCAGTACTTC. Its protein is CASSVGGDLTYEQYF.

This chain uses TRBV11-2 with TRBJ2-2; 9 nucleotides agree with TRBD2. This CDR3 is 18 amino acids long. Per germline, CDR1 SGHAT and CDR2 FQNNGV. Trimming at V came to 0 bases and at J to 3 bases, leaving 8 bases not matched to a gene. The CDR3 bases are TGTGCCAGCAGCTTAGAGGTCCTAGCGGGGTCGGACACCGGGGAGCTGTTTTTT. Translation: CASSLEVLAGSDTGELFF.

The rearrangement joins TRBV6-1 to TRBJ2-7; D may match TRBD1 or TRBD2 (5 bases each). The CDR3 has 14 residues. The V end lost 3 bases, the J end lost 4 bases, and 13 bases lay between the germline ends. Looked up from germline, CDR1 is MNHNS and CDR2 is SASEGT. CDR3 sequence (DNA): TGTGCCAGCAGTGACGGGGCCCTGATTTACGAGCAGTACTTC. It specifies CASSDGALIYEQYF.

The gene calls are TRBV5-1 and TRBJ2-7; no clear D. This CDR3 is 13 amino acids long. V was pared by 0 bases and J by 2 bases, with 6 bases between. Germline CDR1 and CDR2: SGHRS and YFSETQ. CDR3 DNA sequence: TGCGCCAGCAGCTTGGGCATTGCCTACGAGCAGTACTTC. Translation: CASSLGIAYEQYF.

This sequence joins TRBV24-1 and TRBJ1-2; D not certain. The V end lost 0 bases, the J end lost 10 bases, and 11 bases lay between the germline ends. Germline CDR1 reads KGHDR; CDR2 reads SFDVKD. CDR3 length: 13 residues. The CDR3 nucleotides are TGTGCCACCAGTGATTTGCCAGGCAGTTCCTACACCTTC. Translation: CATSDLPGSSYTF.

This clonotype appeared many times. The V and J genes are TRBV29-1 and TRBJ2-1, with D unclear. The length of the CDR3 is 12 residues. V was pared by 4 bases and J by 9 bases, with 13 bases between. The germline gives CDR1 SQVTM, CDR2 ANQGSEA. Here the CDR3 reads CSVVGSLGEQFF. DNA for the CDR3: TGCAGCGTTGTCGGGTCTTTGGGTGAGCAGTTCTTC.

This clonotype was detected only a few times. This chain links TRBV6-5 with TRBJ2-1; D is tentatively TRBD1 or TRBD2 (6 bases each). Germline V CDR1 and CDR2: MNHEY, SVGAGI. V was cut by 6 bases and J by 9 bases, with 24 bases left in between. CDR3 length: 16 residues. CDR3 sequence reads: CASSYAMGGGFGEQFF. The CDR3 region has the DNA TGTGCCAGCAGCTACGCGATGGGGGGCGGTTTCGGTGAGCAGTTCTTC.

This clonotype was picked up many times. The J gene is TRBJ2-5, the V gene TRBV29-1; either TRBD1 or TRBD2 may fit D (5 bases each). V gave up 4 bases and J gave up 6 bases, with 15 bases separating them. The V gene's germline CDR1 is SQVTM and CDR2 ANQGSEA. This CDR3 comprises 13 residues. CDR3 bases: TGCAGCGTTGTAACCCCTCAGGGACAGACCCAGTACTTC. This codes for CSVVTPQGQTQYF.

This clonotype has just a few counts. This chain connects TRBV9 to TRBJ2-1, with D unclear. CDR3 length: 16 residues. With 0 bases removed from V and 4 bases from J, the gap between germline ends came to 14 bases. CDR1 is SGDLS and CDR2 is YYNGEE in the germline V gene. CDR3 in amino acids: CASSVDGRLTYNEQFF. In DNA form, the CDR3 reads TGTGCCAGCAGCGTAGATGGCAGATTAACGTACAATGAGCAGTTCTTC.

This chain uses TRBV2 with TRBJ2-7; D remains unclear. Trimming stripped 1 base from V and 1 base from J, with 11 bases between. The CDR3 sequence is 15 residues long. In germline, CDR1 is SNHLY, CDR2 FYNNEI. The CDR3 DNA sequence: TGTGCCAGCAGTGAAGGGCGGTTGCCATCCTACGAGCAGTACTTC. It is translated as CASSEGRLPSYEQYF.

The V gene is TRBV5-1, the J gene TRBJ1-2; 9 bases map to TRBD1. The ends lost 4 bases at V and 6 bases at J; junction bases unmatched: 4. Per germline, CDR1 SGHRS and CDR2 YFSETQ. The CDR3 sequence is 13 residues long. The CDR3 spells CASSPGTGNGYTF. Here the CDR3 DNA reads TGCGCCAGCAGCCCCGGGACAGGGAATGGCTACACCTTC. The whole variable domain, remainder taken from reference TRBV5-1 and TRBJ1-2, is KAGVTQTPRYLIKTRGQQVTLSCSPISGHRSVSWYQQTPGQGLQFLFEYFSETQRNKGNFPGRFSGRQFSNSRSEMNVSTLELGDSALYLCASSPGTGNGYTFGSGTRLTVV.

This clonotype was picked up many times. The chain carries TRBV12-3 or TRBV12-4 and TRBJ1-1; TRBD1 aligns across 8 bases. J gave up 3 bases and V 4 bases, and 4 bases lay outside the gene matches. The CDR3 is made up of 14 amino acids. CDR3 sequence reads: CASSSGGEDTEAFF. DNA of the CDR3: TGTGCCAGCAGTTCAGGGGGCGAGGACACTGAAGCTTTCTTT.

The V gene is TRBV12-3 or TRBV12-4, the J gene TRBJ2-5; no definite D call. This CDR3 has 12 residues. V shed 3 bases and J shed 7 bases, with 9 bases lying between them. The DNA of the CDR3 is TGTGCCAGCAGTTTTGAAGCCGCGACCCAGTACTTC. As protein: CASSFEAATQYF.

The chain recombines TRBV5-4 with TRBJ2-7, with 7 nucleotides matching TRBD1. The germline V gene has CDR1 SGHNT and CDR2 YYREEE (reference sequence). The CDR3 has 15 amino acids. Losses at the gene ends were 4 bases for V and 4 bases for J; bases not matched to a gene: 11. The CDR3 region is CASSLDRDRDYEQYF. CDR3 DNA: TGTGCCAGCAGCCTTGACAGGGATCGGGATTACGAGCAGTACTTC. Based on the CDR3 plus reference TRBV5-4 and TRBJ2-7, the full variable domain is ETGVTQSPTHLIKTRGQQVTLRCSSQSGHNTVSWYQQALGQGPQFIFQYYREEENGRGNFPPRFSGLQFPNYSSELNVNALELDDSALYLCASSLDRDRDYEQYFGPGTRLTVT.

In DNA form, the CDR3 reads TGTGCCAGCAGGGTGGGTGGCGGGGAGACCCAGTACTTC. This codes for CASRVGGGETQYF. The chain recombines TRBV27 with TRBJ2-5; D perhaps matches TRBD2 (5 bases). The germline CDR1 and CDR2 sequences are MNHEY and SMNVEV (reference sequence). The length of the CDR3 is 13 residues. V dropped 6 bases and J dropped 5 bases, with 13 bases sitting between them.

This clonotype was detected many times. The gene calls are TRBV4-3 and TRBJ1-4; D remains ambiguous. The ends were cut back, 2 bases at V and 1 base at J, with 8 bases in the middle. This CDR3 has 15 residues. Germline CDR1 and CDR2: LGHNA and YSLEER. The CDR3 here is CASSQFRETNEKLFF. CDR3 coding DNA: TGCGCCAGCAGCCAATTCCGGGAAACTAATGAAAAACTGTTTTTT.

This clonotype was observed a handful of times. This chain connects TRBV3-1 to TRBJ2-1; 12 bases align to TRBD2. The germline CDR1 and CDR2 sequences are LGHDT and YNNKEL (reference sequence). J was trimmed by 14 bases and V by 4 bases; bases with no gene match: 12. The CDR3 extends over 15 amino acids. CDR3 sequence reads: CASSPKTSGSTMKFF. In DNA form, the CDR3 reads TGTGCCAGCAGCCCAAAGACTAGCGGGAGTACAATGAAGTTCTTC.

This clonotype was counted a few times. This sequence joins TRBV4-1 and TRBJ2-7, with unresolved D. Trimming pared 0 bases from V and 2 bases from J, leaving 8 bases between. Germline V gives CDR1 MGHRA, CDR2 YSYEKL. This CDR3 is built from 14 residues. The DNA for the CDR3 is TGCGCCAGCAGCCAAGACCCCTCACCCTACGAGCAGTACTTC. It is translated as CASSQDPSPYEQYF.

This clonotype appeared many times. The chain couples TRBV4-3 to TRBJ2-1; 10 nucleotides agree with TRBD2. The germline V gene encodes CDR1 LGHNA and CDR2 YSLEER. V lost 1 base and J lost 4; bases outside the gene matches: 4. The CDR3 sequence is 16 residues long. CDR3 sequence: CASSQGGTSVYNEQFF. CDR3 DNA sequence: TGCGCCAGCAGCCAAGGAGGGACTAGCGTATACAATGAGCAGTTCTTC.

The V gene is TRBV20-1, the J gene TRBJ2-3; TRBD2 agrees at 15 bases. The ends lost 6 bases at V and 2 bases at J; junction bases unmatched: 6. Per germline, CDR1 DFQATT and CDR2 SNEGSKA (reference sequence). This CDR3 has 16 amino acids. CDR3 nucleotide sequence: TGCAGTGCACCCGGGACTAGCGGGAGGCCCACAGATACGCAGTATTTT. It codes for CSAPGTSGRPTDTQYF.